These T cell receptor beta chains were read from a single sample in a study of T cell responses to AZD1222 COVID-19 vaccine. Some clones are missing from TCRdb's copy, which holds only in-frame ones; the method was immunoSEQ multiplex PCR. The sample yields about 180,000 clones, 88% seen once. Sample: peripheral blood, taken 28 days after the second AZD1222 dose. These receptors all come from an adult who received the AZD1222 COVID-19 vaccine. CDR3s include the opening cysteine and the closing phenylalanine or tryptophan. Each record gives: D gene, clone size, V gene, J gene, CDR3 DNA, CDR3 protein. A D gene is named only where the DNA matches it firmly. Clone size is not always given. Where it is, it says once, few, many or a class for expanded clones.

D gene: .; clone size: .; V gene: TRBV6-1; J gene: TRBJ1-1; CDR3 DNA: TGTGCCAGCAGTGCCCTTGGCAGGGAGATGAACACTGAAGCTTTCTTT; CDR3 protein: CASSALGREMNTEAFF
D gene: .; clone size: .; V gene: TRBV3-1/TRBV3-2; J gene: TRBJ1-2; CDR3 DNA: TGTGCCAGCAGCCAAGATACAGGAGCGCGAGGCTACACCTTC; CDR3 protein: CASSQDTGARGYTF
D gene: TRBD1; clone size: .; V gene: TRBV5-4; J gene: TRBJ1-6; CDR3 DNA: TGTGCCAGCAGCTCTCGGACAGGGTCTAATTCACCCCTCCACTTT; CDR3 protein: CASSSRTGSNSPLHF
D gene: .; clone size: .; V gene: TRBV2; J gene: TRBJ1-2; CDR3 DNA: TGTGCCAGCAGCGGACAGAACTATGGCTACACCTTC; CDR3 protein: CASSGQNYGYTF
D gene: TRBD2; clone size: .; V gene: TRBV7-9; J gene: TRBJ2-1; CDR3 DNA: TGTGCCAGCAGCCCTAAGATTCGACTAGCGGGACGCTACAATGAGCAGTTCTTC; CDR3 protein: CASSPKIRLAGRYNEQFF
D gene: TRBD2; clone size: .; V gene: TRBV6-6; J gene: TRBJ2-2; CDR3 DNA: TGTGCCAGCCACCCAGCGGGGGGGCGCACCGGGGAGCTGTTTTTT; CDR3 protein: CASHPAGGRTGELFF
D gene: .; clone size: few; V gene: TRBV28; J gene: TRBJ2-4; CDR3 DNA: TGTGCCAGCGGGTACGTAGCCAAAAACATTCAGTACTTC; CDR3 protein: CASGYVAKNIQYF
D gene: .; clone size: .; V gene: TRBV2; J gene: TRBJ2-4; CDR3 DNA: TGTGCCAGCATCACGTCATCAGGGGTTGGCAAAAACATTCAGTACTTC; CDR3 protein: CASITSSGVGKNIQYF
D gene: .; clone size: .; V gene: TRBV4-2; J gene: TRBJ1-5; CDR3 DNA: TGTGCCAGCAGCCAAGACGGGGGGGGTTCTGGCAATCAGCCCCAGCATTTT; CDR3 protein: CASSQDGGGSGNQPQHF
D gene: .; clone size: .; V gene: TRBV12-5; J gene: TRBJ2-2; CDR3 DNA: TGTGCTAGTGGTTTACCTTCCCCGAACACCGGGGAGCTGTTTTTT; CDR3 protein: CASGLPSPNTGELFF
D gene: .; clone size: .; V gene: TRBV5-6; J gene: TRBJ2-5; CDR3 DNA: TGTGCCAGCAGCTTAGTCGCTAGCGTTCAAGAGACCCAGTACTTC; CDR3 protein: CASSLVASVQETQYF